One sample yielded the 6 T cell receptor beta chains listed below, sequenced in a study of identical twins. TCRdb re-analysed the 5' RACE reads in MiXCR, keeping a single row per CDR3 protein. The sample has some 1,600,000 distinct CDR3 sequences, around 33% seen once. The sample was cord blood. These receptors were taken from a newborn girl in good health.

This clonotype appeared a few times. The chain joins TRBV27 to TRBJ2-1, with TRBD2 matching 7 bases. Germline CDR1 and CDR2: MNHEY and SMNVEV (reference sequence). With 7 bases clipped from V and 7 bases from J, the junction kept 4 bases outside the gene matches. The CDR3 sequence is 12 residues long. CDR3 DNA: TGTGCCAGCACTAGCGGCCCGAATGAGCAGTTCTTC. It specifies CASTSGPNEQFF.

This clonotype has at least ten counts. CDR3 DNA: TGCGCCAGCAGCTTATACCGACAGGGCGACTATGGCTACACCTTC. Amino acid sequence: CASSLYRQGDYGYTF. J is TRBJ1-2 and V is TRBV5-1; 7 positions match TRBD1. V was pared by 2 bases and J by 3 bases, with 7 bases of the junction left unmatched. Germline V gene lookup returns CDR1 SGHRS and CDR2 YFSETQ. The CDR3 is 15 amino acids.

This clonotype was detected only a few times. The J gene is TRBJ2-3, the V gene TRBV27, with a possible D match to TRBD2 (6 bases). Germline lookup yields CDR1 MNHEY and CDR2 SMNVEV (reference sequence). The CDR3 sequence is 14 residues long. Trimming pared 3 bases from V and 4 bases from J, leaving 11 bases between. The CDR3 bases are TGTGCCAGCAGTTTTCGGGAGATGGCAGATACGCAGTATTTT. Amino acid sequence: CASSFREMADTQYF.

The chain employs TRBV6-2 or TRBV6-3 and TRBJ1-5; a possible D gene is TRBD1 (6 bases). V lost 6 bases and J lost 6, with 12 bases in between. CDR3 length: 13 residues. Per the germline V gene, CDR1 is MNHEY and CDR2 is SVGEGT. The CDR3 DNA reads TGTGCCAGCAGAACAGGGATGAGTCAGCCCCAGCATTTT. Translation: CASRTGMSQPQHF.

This clonotype was found a few times. The chain links TRBV27 to TRBJ2-1, with D possibly being TRBD1 (6 bases). V was clipped by 9 bases and J by 8 bases, with 11 bases between them. Germline values: CDR1 MNHEY, CDR2 SMNVEV (reference sequence). The CDR3 length is 11 residues. The CDR3 nucleotides read TGTGCCAGTACAGGGAACTATGAGCAGTTCTTC. Residues: CASTGNYEQFF.

V and J are TRBV5-1 and TRBJ1-1; no firm D call. This CDR3 is built from 13 residues. From germline, CDR1 is SGHRS and CDR2 YFSETQ. Trimming stripped 4 bases from V and 0 bases from J, with 7 bases between. CDR3 in DNA: TGCGCCAGCAGCGGGAAGATGAACACTGAAGCTTTCTTT. Its translation is CASSGKMNTEAFF.